Listed here are 32 T cell receptor beta chains from one sample, sequenced in a study of T cell repertoires in cytomegalovirus infection. TCRdb used MiXCR to reprocess the reads, holding one entry per CDR3 protein. There are about 220,000 distinct CDR3 sequences in the sample; around two fifths occur only once, and around 60% lies in the top ten. Their antigens are not known. Sequenced material: CD8+ T cells from cultured PBMCs, taken from culture after CMV antigen stimulation. The source is a human donor in good health (CMV status not recorded). Some clones in this sample may be carry-over from other donors' samples.

This chain joins TRBV2 and TRBJ2-3; 10 bases agree with TRBD2. After removal of 5 bases from V and 2 bases from J, the junction contained 10 bases not matched to a gene. The CDR3 is made up of 17 amino acids. Germline V gene sequence: CDR1 SNHLY, CDR2 FYNNEI. CDR3 nucleotides: TGTGCCAGCAGTCCTTCAAGCGGGAGGGCCGACACAGATACGCAGTATTTT. Protein product: CASSPSSGRADTDTQYF.

This rearrangement joins TRBV5-4 to TRBJ2-7; no firm D call. The V and J ends lost 3 bases and 6 bases respectively, with 10 bases between them. Germline V gene data show CDR1 as SGHNT and CDR2 as YYREEE (reference sequence). This CDR3 contains 12 residues. The CDR3 DNA sequence: TGTGCCAGCAGCTCCTCAACACGCGAGCAGTACTTC. This translates into CASSSSTREQYF. Together with reference TRBV5-4 and TRBJ2-7, the CDR3 gives the full variable domain: ETGVTQSPTHLIKTRGQQVTLRCSSQSGHNTVSWYQQALGQGPQFIFQYYREEENGRGNFPPRFSGLQFPNYSSELNVNALELDDSALYLCASSSSTREQYFGPGTRLTVT.

This clonotype was recorded only once. This is likely a read error, given that the CDR3 carries no conserved phenylalanine or tryptophan at its end. The chain uses TRBV7-6 and TRBJ2-1, with TRBD2 identical over 13 bases. Germline-derived CDR1 and CDR2 are SGHVS and FNYEAQ. The CDR3 covers 15 residues. V lost 9 bases and J lost 7; bases outside the gene matches: 9. The CDR3 loop is CARSQTSGRRNEQFL. The CDR3 region has the DNA TGTGCCAGAAGCCAGACTAGCGGGAGGCGTAATGAGCAGTTCTTA.

The V gene is TRBV7-9, the J gene TRBJ1-2, with 7 bases lining up with TRBD1. With 6 bases clipped from V and 6 bases from J, the junction kept 7 bases outside the gene matches. The CDR3 is made up of 13 amino acids. CDR1 SEHNR and CDR2 FQNEAQ come from the germline V gene (reference sequence). In DNA, the CDR3 is TGTGCCAGCAGGGCCTGGGACAGCCATGGCTACACCTTC. This sequence encodes CASRAWDSHGYTF.

This chain connects TRBV4-2 to TRBJ1-5; D remains unclear. Germline assignment: CDR1 LGHNA and CDR2 YNFKEQ. Trimming cost V 1 base and J 5 bases, with 15 bases left between them. The CDR3 spans 16 residues. For the CDR3, the DNA is TGTGCCAGCAGCCAAGTGGGTCGAGGGTACGATCAGCCCCAGCATTTT. Its translation: CASSQVGRGYDQPQHF.

The chain joins TRBV12-3 or TRBV12-4 to TRBJ2-1, with 9 bases that match TRBD2. The CDR3 runs to 15 residues. The ends lost 4 bases at V and 8 bases at J; junction bases unmatched: 9. CDR3 amino acids: CASSSPGTSFYEQFF. In DNA, the CDR3 is TGTGCCAGCAGTTCTCCTGGGACTAGCTTCTATGAGCAGTTCTTC.

The chain carries TRBV7-6 and TRBJ1-4; 8 nucleotides line up with TRBD1. CDR1 is SGHVS, CDR2 FNYEAQ, per germline. The V and J ends lost 5 bases and 1 base, in that order; junction bases with no gene match: 24. The CDR3 length is 22 residues. The CDR3 loop is CASSVKPWGSRGLGGTNEKLFF. CDR3 sequence (DNA): TGTGCCAGCAGCGTAAAGCCCTGGGGAAGCAGGGGGCTCGGTGGAACTAATGAAAAACTGTTTTTT.

The chain employs TRBV25-1 and TRBJ2-2, with a weak D call TRBD2 (6 bases). This CDR3 has 12 amino acids. The germline V and J ends were trimmed by 4 bases and 7 bases, with 7 bases remaining between them. Germline lookup yields CDR1 MGHDK and CDR2 SYGVNS. This CDR3 reads CASSGRVGELFF. The CDR3 coding sequence is TGTGCCAGCAGTGGGAGGGTCGGGGAGCTGTTTTTT.

The chain links TRBV27 to TRBJ1-6, with 7 bases fitting TRBD1. J was trimmed by 8 bases and V by 6 bases; bases with no gene match: 4. This CDR3 contains 13 residues. The germline V gene has CDR1 MNHEY and CDR2 SMNVEV (reference sequence). The CDR3 nucleotides are TGTGCCAGCAGGTGGACAGGAGATTCACCCCTCCACTTT. Protein product: CASRWTGDSPLHF.

The sample holds a few counts of this clonotype. J is TRBJ2-7 and V is TRBV10-3, with D perhaps matching TRBD2 (5 bases). The CDR3 is 12 amino acids. The germline V gene has CDR1 ENHRY and CDR2 SYGVKD. The V end lost 7 bases, the J end lost 3 bases, and 10 bases lay between the germline ends. CDR3 residues: CAINGVGYEQYF. In nucleotides, the CDR3 is TGTGCCATCAACGGGGTTGGCTACGAGCAGTACTTC.

V and J are TRBV6-8 and TRBJ2-1; TRBD2 matches at 14 bases. Per germline, CDR1 MNHGY and CDR2 SAAAGT. The V gene end was trimmed by 2 bases and the J gene end by 7 bases; junction bases not matched to a gene: 10. The CDR3 has 18 amino acids. CDR3 bases: TGTGCCAGCAGTTACGGGGTGACTAGCGGGAGGGGTTTAAATGAGCAGTTCTTC. This gives the protein CASSYGVTSGRGLNEQFF.

This clonotype was seen a handful of times. The chain links TRBV28 to TRBJ2-2; TRBD1 matches at 9 bases. Trimming cost V 3 bases and J 4 bases; bases outside gene matches: 6. The CDR3 is 16 amino acids. Germline V gives CDR1 MDHEN, CDR2 SYDVKM. The CDR3: CASSFETGGFTGELFF. The CDR3 coding sequence is TGTGCCAGCAGTTTCGAGACAGGGGGATTCACCGGGGAGCTGTTTTTT.

The V call is TRBV27, the J call TRBJ2-7; 7 positions agree with TRBD1. Losses at the gene ends were 11 bases for V and 6 bases for J; bases not matched to a gene: 4. This CDR3 region has 10 residues. Germline V gives CDR1 MNHEY, CDR2 SMNVEV (reference sequence). The CDR3 is CASGDSEQYF. The CDR3 coding sequence is TGTGCCTCAGGGGACAGCGAGCAGTACTTC.

The chain uses TRBV7-2 and TRBJ1-2; D possibly corresponds to TRBD1 (5 bases). In germline, CDR1 is SGHTA, CDR2 FQGNSA. V was shortened by 9 bases and J by 3 bases, with 20 bases between the two germline ends. CDR3 size: 15 residues. The CDR3 protein is CARSSHQGFYYGYTF. The DNA of the CDR3 is TGTGCCAGAAGTTCCCATCAGGGATTTTACTATGGCTACACCTTC.

Here the CDR3 DNA reads TGTGCCACCGAGCCTCTTGGACAGATCTACGAGCAGTACTTC. Translation: CATEPLGQIYEQYF. The genes are TRBV2 and TRBJ2-7, with D tentatively TRBD1 (6 bases). The CDR3 is 14 residues long. Germline V gene data show CDR1 as SNHLY and CDR2 as FYNNEI. Trimming left V 10 bases short and J 3 bases short, with 19 bases between.

This clonotype was detected only a few times. V is TRBV30 and J is TRBJ2-7; D uncertain. Germline V gene lookup returns CDR1 GTSNPN and CDR2 SVGIG (reference sequence). The CDR3 totals 11 residues. Trimming removed 5 bases at V and 4 bases at J, with 9 bases between. The CDR3 sequence is CAWAYSYEQYF. In DNA, the CDR3 is TGTGCCTGGGCCTACAGTTACGAGCAGTACTTC.

The chain is built from TRBV2 and TRBJ2-3, with 8 positions matching TRBD1. Looked up from germline, CDR1 is SNHLY and CDR2 is FYNNEI. J gave up 3 bases and V 7 bases, and 3 bases lay outside the gene matches. The CDR3 loop spans 13 amino acids. The CDR3 region has the DNA TGTGCCAGCACCGACAGGGGTACAGATACGCAGTATTTT. This translates into CASTDRGTDTQYF. The variable domain in full, with the rest retrieved from reference TRBV2 and TRBJ2-3, is EPEVTQTPSHQVTQMGQEVILRCVPISNHLYFYWYRQILGQKVEFLVSFYNNEISEKSEIFDDQFSVERPDGSNFTLKIRSTKLEDSAMYFCASTDRGTDTQYFGPGTRLTVL.

The chain carries TRBV9 and TRBJ2-1; no clear D. Trimming stripped 5 bases from V and 9 bases from J, with 15 bases between. Germline-derived CDR1 and CDR2 are SGDLS and YYNGEE. This CDR3 is built from 13 residues. CDR3 DNA sequence: TGTGCCAGCAGGGAGTGGGGTGCCGGTGAGCAGTTCTTC. Encoded protein: CASREWGAGEQFF.

The chain recombines TRBV5-5 with TRBJ2-1; D is perhaps TRBD1 (5 bases). The CDR3 length is 15 residues. The germline V gene has CDR1 SGHKS and CDR2 YYEKEE (reference sequence). V was trimmed by 0 bases and J by 1 base, leaving 8 bases between them. Here the CDR3 DNA reads TGTGCCAGCAGCTTGGCCAGGGATTCCTACAATGAGCAGTTCTTC. Its protein is CASSLARDSYNEQFF.

CDR3 DNA: TGTGCCAGCAGTTCACAGGCAACTAATGAAAAACTGTTTTTT. It is translated as CASSSQATNEKLFF. The chain has TRBV12-3 or TRBV12-4 and TRBJ1-4, with D perhaps matching TRBD1 (5 bases). Trimming shortened V by 4 bases and J by 0 bases, and 6 bases separated the two germline ends. CDR3 length: 14 amino acids.

This chain uses TRBV4-1 with TRBJ1-1; no firm D call. V lost 0 bases, J lost 0 bases, and 8 bases lay in between. Germline CDR1 is MGHRA and CDR2 is YSYEKL. The CDR3 contains 15 residues. CDR3 loop: CASSQDSEMNTEAFF. CDR3 DNA: TGCGCCAGCAGCCAAGATTCGGAGATGAACACTGAAGCTTTCTTT.

The V gene is TRBV12-3 or TRBV12-4, the J gene TRBJ2-1; 11 bases line up with TRBD2. Unmatched junction bases numbered 3, after V lost 0 bases and J lost 5 bases. CDR3 size: 16 residues. In DNA form, the CDR3 reads TGTGCCAGCAGTTTAGCGCTAGCGGGGGGTCACAATGAGCAGTTCTTC. This gives the protein CASSLALAGGHNEQFF.

This clonotype was recorded only once. The J gene is TRBJ1-5, the V gene TRBV28; TRBD1 matches at 8 bases. The CDR3 covers 12 residues. J gave up 10 bases and V 6 bases, and 5 bases lay outside the gene matches. The germline V gene has CDR1 MDHEN and CDR2 SYDVKM. This CDR3 is CASRVDRGPQHF. The DNA of the CDR3 is TGTGCCAGCAGAGTAGACAGGGGTCCCCAGCATTTT.

This clonotype was counted ten times or more. The chain is built from TRBV7-2 and TRBJ2-1; D may match TRBD1 or TRBD2 (5 bases each). Between the trimmed V and J ends, which lost 6 bases and 6 bases, there was a span of 15 bases. The germline V gene encodes CDR1 SGHTA and CDR2 FQGNSA. This CDR3 has 14 amino acids. CDR3 sequence: CASSPVTAVNEQFF. CDR3 nucleotides: TGTGCCAGCAGTCCAGTGACAGCGGTCAATGAGCAGTTCTTC.

This chain links TRBV4-3 with TRBJ2-7; 7 bases agree with TRBD2. CDR3 length: 16 residues. Trimming at V came to 0 bases and at J to 5 bases, leaving 10 bases not matched to a gene. Germline V gene data show CDR1 as LGHNA and CDR2 as YSLEER. The CDR3 bases are TGCGCCAGCAGCCAAGATGGGACCATAGCGGGCCACGAGCAGTACTTC. Residues: CASSQDGTIAGHEQYF.

The chain is built from TRBV7-8 and TRBJ2-3; the D gene is possibly TRBD2 (6 bases). Germline CDR1 and CDR2: SGHVS and FQNEAQ. The CDR3 is made up of 14 amino acids. V shed 4 bases and J shed 3 bases, with 11 bases lying between them. The CDR3 sequence is CASSWTGVTDTQYF. Here the CDR3 DNA reads TGTGCCAGCAGCTGGACGGGGGTGACAGATACGCAGTATTTT.

V is TRBV11-2 and J is TRBJ1-2; tentatively, D is TRBD1 (6 bases). CDR3 size: 14 residues. CDR1 and CDR2 (germline): SGHAT, FQNNGV. V was shortened by 5 bases and J by 4 bases, with 14 bases between the two germline ends. The CDR3 is CASSQGFGGYGYTF. CDR3 in DNA: TGTGCCAGCAGCCAGGGGTTTGGTGGCTATGGCTACACCTTC. Supplemented by reference TRBV11-2 and TRBJ1-2, the full variable domain reads EAGVAQSPRYKIIEKRQSVAFWCNPISGHATLYWYQQILGQGPKLLIQFQNNGVVDDSQLPKDRFSAERLKGVDSTLKIQPAKLEDSAVYLCASSQGFGGYGYTFGSGTRLTVV.

The chain employs TRBV5-4 and TRBJ2-7, with D hard to call. CDR1 SGHNT and CDR2 YYREEE come from the germline V gene (reference sequence). With 4 bases removed from V and 0 bases from J, the gap between germline ends came to 11 bases. The CDR3 has 14 amino acids. The CDR3 coding sequence is TGTGCCAGCAGCCCGTTGGCTGCCTCCTACGAGCAGTACTTC. The encoded protein is CASSPLAASYEQYF.

In this sample, this clonotype turned up a few times. The V call is TRBV12-3 or TRBV12-4, the J call TRBJ2-3; 13 bases align to TRBD2. With 6 bases clipped from V and 7 bases from J, the junction kept 4 bases outside the gene matches. This CDR3 is built from 14 residues. CDR3 coding DNA: TGTGCCAGCAGCACGGGACTAGCGGGAAATACGCAGTATTTT. This translates into CASSTGLAGNTQYF.

This clonotype came up many times. The V and J genes are TRBV7-8 and TRBJ2-1; 14 nucleotides match TRBD2. The V gene's germline CDR1 is SGHVS and CDR2 FQNEAQ. With 4 bases clipped from V and 1 base from J, the junction kept 3 bases outside the gene matches. This CDR3 contains 17 residues. CDR3 sequence reads: CASSSGLAGGSYNEQFF. CDR3 bases: TGTGCCAGCAGCTCCGGACTAGCGGGAGGTTCCTACAATGAGCAGTTCTTC.

This clonotype was seen a few times. The J gene is TRBJ1-5, the V gene TRBV9; possibly TRBD1 for D (5 bases). From germline, CDR1 is SGDLS and CDR2 YYNGEE. The CDR3 consists of 15 residues. V lost 3 bases, J lost 0 bases, and 10 bases lay in between. The CDR3 coding sequence is TGTGCCAGCAGCGGGGGCGGGAGTAGCAATCAGCCCCAGCATTTT. Its translation is CASSGGGSSNQPQHF.

The chain has TRBV30 and TRBJ2-3, with D possibly TRBD2 on 6 matching bases. V dropped 5 bases and J dropped 2 bases, with 20 bases sitting between them. This CDR3 region has 16 residues. Germline V gene lookup returns CDR1 GTSNPN and CDR2 SVGIG (reference sequence). The CDR3 loop reads CAWGRGIRHDTDTQYF. In DNA, the CDR3 is TGTGCCTGGGGACGCGGGATCCGGCATGACACAGATACGCAGTATTTT.